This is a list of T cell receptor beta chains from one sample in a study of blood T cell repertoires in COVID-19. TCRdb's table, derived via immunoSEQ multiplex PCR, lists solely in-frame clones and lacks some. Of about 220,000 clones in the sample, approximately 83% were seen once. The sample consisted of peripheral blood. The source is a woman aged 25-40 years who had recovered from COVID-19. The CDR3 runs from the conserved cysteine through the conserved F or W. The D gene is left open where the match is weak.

CDR3 protein: CASSLSPPGQSTYNYGYTF; V gene: TRBV27; J gene: TRBJ1-2; D gene: NA
CDR3 protein: CASSSRLAGVDEQYF; V gene: TRBV28; J gene: TRBJ2-7; D gene: TRBD2
CDR3 protein: CASSWTGSEQFF; V gene: TRBV5-1; J gene: TRBJ2-1; D gene: TRBD1
CDR3 protein: CSGEDRGNYGYTF; V gene: TRBV29-1; J gene: TRBJ1-2; D gene: TRBD1
CDR3 protein: CASRTASYEQYF; V gene: TRBV28; J gene: TRBJ2-7; D gene: NA
CDR3 protein: CASSKGIMGLSSGANVLTF; V gene: TRBV21-1; J gene: TRBJ2-6; D gene: NA
CDR3 protein: CASSSQGVANYGYTF; V gene: TRBV28; J gene: TRBJ1-2; D gene: TRBD1
CDR3 protein: CAWSSRAGSNTGELFF; V gene: TRBV30; J gene: TRBJ2-2; D gene: NA
CDR3 protein: CASSYSSRRDQPQHF; V gene: TRBV6-6; J gene: TRBJ1-5; D gene: NA
CDR3 protein: CAISRTGELNNEQFF; V gene: TRBV10-3; J gene: TRBJ2-1; D gene: NA
CDR3 protein: CASSYDPLRATDTQYF; V gene: TRBV6-2/TRBV6-3; J gene: TRBJ2-3; D gene: NA
CDR3 protein: CASSQFLGAETQYF; V gene: TRBV3-1/TRBV3-2; J gene: TRBJ2-5; D gene: NA
CDR3 protein: CASSLETSGGTQYF; V gene: TRBV7-9; J gene: TRBJ2-3; D gene: TRBD2
CDR3 protein: CASSGPSERGTEAFF; V gene: TRBV10-1; J gene: TRBJ1-1; D gene: NA
CDR3 protein: CSVEGGPYEQYF; V gene: TRBV29-1; J gene: TRBJ2-7; D gene: NA
CDR3 protein: CASSEAVSGNTEAFF; V gene: TRBV6-1; J gene: TRBJ1-1; D gene: NA
CDR3 protein: CASSVDRGGGYEQYF; V gene: TRBV5-1; J gene: TRBJ2-7; D gene: TRBD1
CDR3 protein: CASSPGIPGNTIYF; V gene: TRBV7-9; J gene: TRBJ1-3; D gene: NA
CDR3 protein: CASSYRDPGGNEQFF; V gene: TRBV27; J gene: TRBJ2-1; D gene: TRBD2
CDR3 protein: CASSSGTINEQFF; V gene: TRBV6-2/TRBV6-3; J gene: TRBJ2-1; D gene: TRBD2
CDR3 protein: CSVRGQGGTGELFF; V gene: TRBV29-1; J gene: TRBJ2-2; D gene: TRBD1
CDR3 protein: CASSVRLAGQETQYF; V gene: TRBV9; J gene: TRBJ2-5; D gene: TRBD2
CDR3 protein: CAISAAGAQETQYF; V gene: TRBV10-3; J gene: TRBJ2-5; D gene: NA
CDR3 protein: CASSQNRVLNTEAFF; V gene: TRBV19; J gene: TRBJ1-1; D gene: NA
CDR3 protein: CASRTTGVFPYEQYF; V gene: TRBV28; J gene: TRBJ2-7; D gene: TRBD1
CDR3 protein: CASSQPPTSGRAEVETQYF; V gene: TRBV4-2; J gene: TRBJ2-5; D gene: TRBD2
CDR3 protein: CASRTTWETDSPLHF; V gene: TRBV11-2; J gene: TRBJ1-6; D gene: NA